The 28 T cell receptor beta chains given below trace back to one sample, sequenced in a study of blood T cell repertoires in COVID-19. Data came from immunoSEQ multiplex PCR; TCRdb stores just in-frame clones and leaves some out. The sample has tens of thousands of clones; 65% to 90% are singletons. The sample taken for sequencing was peripheral blood. The receptors come from a man aged 80 or over with acute or convalescent COVID-19.

The V and J genes are TRBV5-1 and TRBJ2-5; TRBD1 agrees at 7 bases. This CDR3 has 15 residues. The V gene end was trimmed by 2 bases and the J gene end by 4 bases; junction bases not matched to a gene: 8. Germline CDR1 reads SGHRS; CDR2 reads YFSETQ. The CDR3, as DNA: TGCGCCAGCAGCTTCCTACAGGGGATTGGAGAGACCCAGTACTTC. Translating it yields CASSFLQGIGETQYF.

The CDR3 DNA sequence: TGTGCCAGCAGCTTAAGGGGCGGGGCGACTCCCTACAATGAGCAGTTCTTC. Translated: CASSLRGGATPYNEQFF. The chain couples TRBV7-3 to TRBJ2-1; possibly TRBD2 for D (6 bases). The CDR3 loop spans 17 amino acids. Trimming removed 1 base from V and 2 bases from J, with 15 bases in between. Per germline, CDR1 SGHTA and CDR2 FQGTGA.

V usage is TRBV10-3 and J usage is TRBJ2-1; D unresolved. Per the germline V gene, CDR1 is ENHRY and CDR2 is SYGVKD. Trimming pared 4 bases from V and 10 bases from J, leaving 14 bases between. This CDR3 is 13 amino acids long. DNA of the CDR3: TGTGCCATCAGTGTGCCCCATTTGAGAGAGCAGTTCTTC. Its translation: CAISVPHLREQFF.

The chain couples TRBV18 to TRBJ1-6; 9 bases align to TRBD1. The V and J ends lost 3 bases and 7 bases, in that order; junction bases with no gene match: 4. The length of the CDR3 is 15 residues. The germline CDR1 and CDR2 sequences are KGHSH and LQKENI. CDR3 loop: CASSPTGTGNSPLHF. For the CDR3, the DNA is TGTGCCAGCTCACCTACCGGGACAGGGAATTCACCCCTCCACTTT.

The genes are TRBV7-2 and TRBJ2-3; tentatively, D is TRBD1 (5 bases). V lost 3 bases and J lost 3, with 13 bases in between. The germline V gene has CDR1 SGHTA and CDR2 FQGNSA. The CDR3 has 15 amino acids. CDR3 protein: CASSFRQGFTDTQYF. The CDR3 DNA reads TGTGCCAGCAGCTTTCGGCAGGGTTTTACAGATACGCAGTATTTT.

The V gene is TRBV2, the J gene TRBJ1-4; D is unclear. The CDR3 length is 15 residues. V lost 4 bases and J lost 8, with 17 bases in between. CDR1 SNHLY and CDR2 FYNNEI come from the germline V gene. CDR3 DNA sequence: TGTGCCAGCAGTGCGGGAGGAGGGTTAGGAGAAAAACTGTTTTTT. Residues: CASSAGGGLGEKLFF.

The gene calls are TRBV6-6 and TRBJ2-6; D unresolved. The CDR3 consists of 15 residues. In germline, CDR1 is MNHNY, CDR2 SVGAGI (reference sequence). V was clipped by 2 bases and J by 0 bases, with 5 bases between them. The CDR3 is CASSYPRSGANVLTF. The CDR3 region has the DNA TGTGCCAGCAGTTACCCCCGCTCTGGGGCCAACGTCCTGACTTTC.

The chain joins TRBV28 to TRBJ1-5; maybe TRBD1 (6 bases). Looked up from germline, CDR1 is MDHEN and CDR2 is SYDVKM. Trimming cost V 5 bases and J 3 bases, with 20 bases left between them. The CDR3 runs 17 residues. The CDR3 reads CASSLGGGRAFNQPQHF. CDR3 sequence (DNA): TGTGCCAGCAGTCTGGGGGGGGGCAGGGCCTTCAATCAGCCCCAGCATTTT.

The J gene is TRBJ1-5, the V gene TRBV28, with D uncertain. From germline, CDR1 is MDHEN and CDR2 SYDVKM. V dropped 4 bases and J dropped 6 bases, with 4 bases sitting between them. The CDR3 runs to 11 residues. CDR3: CASSSRQPQHF. Here the CDR3 DNA reads TGTGCCAGCAGTTCCCGTCAGCCCCAGCATTTT.

The chain joins TRBV5-1 to TRBJ2-3; 8 nucleotides align to TRBD1. Germline trimming cut 1 base from V and 6 bases from J; bases unmatched to any gene: 10. Germline values: CDR1 SGHRS, CDR2 YFSETQ. The CDR3 is 16 amino acids. The CDR3 sequence is CASSLLGQVLQDTQYF. DNA of the CDR3: TGCGCCAGCAGCTTGTTGGGACAGGTACTCCAGGATACGCAGTATTTT.

V and J are TRBV11-3 and TRBJ2-1; 7 bases map to TRBD2. This CDR3 is 15 amino acids long. V dropped 2 bases and J dropped 3; count of bases not matched to a gene: 4. Germline CDR1 and CDR2: SGHNT and YENEEA. The CDR3 nucleotides are TGTGCCAGCAGCTTATCCCGGGACTACTACAATGAGCAGTTCTTC. This sequence encodes CASSLSRDYYNEQFF. The variable domain in full, with the rest retrieved from reference TRBV11-3 and TRBJ2-1, is EAGVVQSPRYKIIEKKQPVAFWCNPISGHNTLYWYLQNLGQGPELLIRYENEEAVDDSQLPKDRFSAERLKGVDSTLKIQPAELGDSAVYLCASSLSRDYYNEQFFGPGTRLTVL.

CDR3: CASSYFRANTGELFF. The CDR3 region has the DNA TGTGCCAGCAGTTACTTCAGGGCGAACACCGGGGAGCTGTTTTTT. The rearrangement links TRBV6-2 or TRBV6-3 to TRBJ2-2; possible D gene TRBD1, 5 bases. Looked up from germline, CDR1 is MNHEY and CDR2 is SVGEGT. V was pared by 1 base and J by 0 bases, with 6 bases between. The CDR3 runs to 15 residues.

This sequence joins TRBV19 and TRBJ1-1; D not resolved. Germline-derived CDR1 and CDR2 are LNHDA and SQIVND (reference sequence). This CDR3 has 14 residues. V was cut by 2 bases and J by 2 bases, with 9 bases left in between. The CDR3 loop is CASSISRSNTEAFF. In DNA form, the CDR3 reads TGTGCCAGTAGTATATCTCGGAGTAACACTGAAGCTTTCTTT.

The rearrangement uses TRBV2 and TRBJ2-5, with 9 bases identical to TRBD1. Germline assignment: CDR1 SNHLY and CDR2 FYNNEI. Germline trimming cut 5 bases from V and 0 bases from J; bases unmatched to any gene: 4. CDR3 length equals 15 residues. The CDR3 here is CASSRDREYQETQYF. For the CDR3, the DNA is TGTGCCAGCAGTCGGGACAGGGAGTACCAAGAGACCCAGTACTTC. Complete variable domain (other parts from reference TRBV2 and TRBJ2-5): EPEVTQTPSHQVTQMGQEVILRCVPISNHLYFYWYRQILGQKVEFLVSFYNNEISEKSEIFDDQFSVERPDGSNFTLKIRSTKLEDSAMYFCASSRDREYQETQYFGPGTRLLVL.

The chain uses TRBV11-1 and TRBJ1-1; 8 bases fit TRBD1. Per the germline V gene, CDR1 is SGHAT and CDR2 is FQDESV (reference sequence). V lost 5 bases to trimming and J lost 5 bases; unmatched junction nucleotides: 4. The length of the CDR3 is 13 residues. CDR3 in amino acids: CASSLNRGTEAFF. In DNA, the CDR3 is TGTGCCAGCAGCCTAAACAGGGGGACTGAAGCTTTCTTT.

V gene TRBV29-1 combines with J gene TRBJ2-7, with D possibly TRBD2 on 5 matching bases. The CDR3 is 10 residues long. Per germline, CDR1 SQVTM and CDR2 ANQGSEA. Trimming took off 4 bases at V and 6 bases at J, with 7 bases between the two ends. DNA for the CDR3: TGCAGCGTTGCCGAGGGCGAGCAGTACTTC. This encodes CSVAEGEQYF.

This clone was counted only a few times. The V gene is TRBV2, the J gene TRBJ1-1; possibly TRBD1 for D (6 bases). Germline CDR1 SNHLY, CDR2 FYNNEI. V lost 7 bases, J lost 1 base, and 13 bases lay in between. The CDR3 is 14 amino acids. CDR3 bases: TGTGCCAGCACCAAAGAACAGGGGAACACTGAAGCTTTCTTT. As protein: CASTKEQGNTEAFF.

The chain is built from TRBV2 and TRBJ1-5; possible D gene TRBD1, 6 bases. From germline, CDR1 is SNHLY and CDR2 FYNNEI. This CDR3 comprises 17 residues. Trimming shortened V by 4 bases and J by 0 bases, and 16 bases separated the two germline ends. DNA of the CDR3: TGTGCCAGCAGTGTGGGGCAGGGGAGTCGTAGCAATCAGCCCCAGCATTTT. Encoded protein: CASSVGQGSRSNQPQHF.

The chain recombines TRBV5-1 with TRBJ2-2; the match to TRBD2 covers 9 bases. Germline loops: CDR1 SGHRS, CDR2 YFSETQ. The CDR3 spans 16 residues. V was pared by 0 bases and J by 3 bases, with 3 bases of the junction left unmatched. The CDR3 DNA follows: TGCGCCAGCAGCTTGGCCAGCGGGAGGCACACCGGGGAGCTGTTTTTT. This gives the protein CASSLASGRHTGELFF.

The chain joins TRBV20-1 to TRBJ1-1, with a weak D call TRBD1 (5 bases). V was cut by 3 bases and J by 4 bases, with 9 bases left in between. In germline, CDR1 is DFQATT, CDR2 SNEGSKA (reference sequence). The length of the CDR3 is 12 residues. DNA for the CDR3: TGCAGTGCTAGTAGCGGGGCCACTGAAGCTTTCTTT. Amino acid sequence: CSASSGATEAFF.

This sequence joins TRBV28 and TRBJ2-5, with 8 bases that match TRBD1. The CDR3 consists of 14 residues. CDR1 is MDHEN, CDR2 SYDVKM, per germline. J lost 2 bases, V lost 6 bases, and 5 bases had no gene match. In DNA, the CDR3 is TGTGCCAGCAGCATAACAGGGGGGCAAGAGACCCAGTACTTC. Translated: CASSITGGQETQYF.

The chain uses TRBV6-5 and TRBJ2-7; D perhaps matches TRBD2 (5 bases). From germline, CDR1 is MNHEY and CDR2 SVGAGI. The V end lost 2 bases, the J end lost 2 bases, and 10 bases lay between the germline ends. This CDR3 comprises 14 residues. For the CDR3, the DNA is TGTGCCAGCAGTTACGAGACGGGGACCTACGAGCAGTACTTC. Translated: CASSYETGTYEQYF.

The rearrangement joins TRBV18 to TRBJ1-6, with D possibly TRBD1 on 6 matching bases. This CDR3 has 15 amino acids. The V end was cut by 6 bases, the J end by 6 bases, with 15 bases between. The germline gives CDR1 KGHSH, CDR2 LQKENI. This CDR3 reads CASSPRQVPNSPLHF. DNA of the CDR3: TGTGCCAGCTCGCCTAGACAGGTCCCTAATTCACCCCTCCACTTT.

The chain carries TRBV5-1 and TRBJ2-1; TRBD1 matches at 10 bases. Germline V gene sequence: CDR1 SGHRS, CDR2 YFSETQ. This CDR3 is 16 amino acids long. J lost 5 bases, V lost 0 bases, and 5 bases had no gene match. The CDR3: CASSLVVGQGDNEQFF. The CDR3 DNA reads TGCGCCAGCAGCTTGGTCGTCGGACAGGGGGACAATGAGCAGTTCTTC.

V is TRBV6-5 and J is TRBJ1-4; 9 bases fit TRBD1. The junction had 9 bases not matched to a gene; V was cut back by 2 bases and J by 8 bases. Germline assignment: CDR1 MNHEY and CDR2 SVGAGI. The CDR3 contains 16 residues. CDR3 amino acids: CASSYNPGTGREKLFF. The CDR3 DNA is TGTGCCAGCAGTTACAACCCCGGGACAGGGCGGGAAAAACTGTTTTTT.

The count of this clone is one. The CDR3 region is CASSIPKLLGNQPQHF. The CDR3 DNA sequence: TGTGCCAGTAGTATTCCGAAACTACTAGGCAATCAGCCCCAGCATTTT. V is TRBV19 and J is TRBJ1-5; D remains ambiguous. This CDR3 has 16 residues. Germline loops: CDR1 LNHDA, CDR2 SQIVND (reference sequence). The V end lost 3 bases, the J end lost 2 bases, and 14 bases lay between the germline ends.

The chain carries TRBV28 and TRBJ1-6; weak D call: TRBD1 (6 bases). Trimming took off 6 bases at V and 6 bases at J, with 15 bases between the two ends. Germline CDR1 and CDR2: MDHEN and SYDVKM. This CDR3 region has 15 residues. CDR3 amino acids: CASSSPTGSNSPLHF. The CDR3 nucleotides are TGTGCCAGCAGCTCTCCAACAGGGTCTAATTCACCCCTCCACTTT.

The CDR3 sequence: CASSQSGQGTGYTF. The CDR3 region has the DNA TGTGCCAGCAGCCAATCGGGACAGGGGACGGGCTACACCTTC. The chain joins TRBV3-1 (or the pseudogene TRBV3-2) to TRBJ1-2, with 10 bases matching TRBD1. J was trimmed by 8 bases and V by 2 bases; bases with no gene match: 5. The CDR3 consists of 14 residues. Germline V gene data show CDR1 as LGHDT and CDR2 as YNNKEL (reference sequence).